This TCR beta chain stems from a study of metastatic and nonmetastatic thyroid tumors. Across the study: Repertoire comparison spanned blood and tumor or nodule tissue of malignant and benign thyroid patients.

Study outcomes and limitations: When malignant thyroid tumors were compared with benign nodules, TCR beta diversity was reportedly significantly higher in the malignant tumors. This held in both blood and tumor samples.

Germline lookup yields CDR1 MRHNA and CDR2 SNTAGT. Trimming cost V 6 bases and J 1 base, with 9 bases left between them. This CDR3 has 13 amino acids. In this sample, this clone turned up many times. What it recognizes is unknown. TCRdb redid the clone calls on the PCR reads using MiXCR. The top ten hold 8.5% to 10% of the sample, which has 40,000 to 50,000 clones, about 12% seen once. The entire patient cohort was treatment-naive prior to thyroid surgery. The J gene is TRBJ1-1, the V gene TRBV6-4, with D unclear. The sample consisted of blood. This clonotype was obtained from a male donor with papillary thyroid cancer or a benign thyroid nodule (not recorded which). Some clones in this sample may be carry-over from other donors' samples. The CDR3 reads CASSTTENTEAFF. CDR3 DNA: TGTGCCAGCAGCACCACAGAGAACACTGAAGCTTTCTTT.